This T cell receptor beta chain is from a study of early T cells in non-severe SARS-CoV-2 infection. This clonotype was recorded at least ten times. TCRdb called the 5' RACE reads again in MiXCR, with one record for every CDR3 protein. The data contain more than 50,000 distinct CDR3 sequences, around 13% of them singletons. Trimming cost V 0 bases and J 7 bases, with 16 bases left between them. The CDR3 extends over 15 amino acids. Germline V gene sequence: CDR1 ENHRY, CDR2 SYGVKD. The sample taken for sequencing was whole blood. The chain links TRBV10-3 to TRBJ2-7; a weak D match, TRBD2 (5 bases). This TCR came from an adult who was a healthcare worker with PCR-confirmed SARS-CoV-2 infection or an uninfected control (not recorded which). The CDR3 spells CAISESTWNTGEQYF. CDR3 nucleotides: TGTGCCATCAGTGAGTCAACATGGAACACGGGGGAGCAGTACTTC.